Below, 15 T cell receptor beta chains from the same sample are listed, as sequenced in a study of T-cell reconstitution after alpha-beta-depleted transplantation in children. Unique molecular identifiers were used in preparing the TCRbeta library. MiXCR, run by TCRdb on the PCR reads, gives a single entry per CDR3 protein. The sample holds 450,000 to 700,000 distinct CDR3 sequences, 25% to 30% seen once. This specimen was PBMCs, taken before TCRalphabeta/CD19-depleted stem cell transplant. The receptors derive from a boy under three years old with Wiskott-Aldrich syndrome, due to receive a stem cell transplant.

About this clonotype itself: One end of the junction is discordant with germline, which a read error may explain. The chain couples TRBV13 to TRBJ2-1, with 9 bases fitting TRBD2. Germline values: CDR1 PRHDT, CDR2 FYEKMQ (reference sequence). The CDR3 has 16 amino acids. This CDR3 reads CASSLSGGDTRNEKFF. In DNA form, the CDR3 reads TGTGCCAGCAGCCTTAGCGGGGGAGATACAAGGAATGAGAAGTTCTTC.

Only a few counts were recorded for this clonotype. The chain joins TRBV29-1 to TRBJ1-1; perhaps TRBD1 as D (6 bases). Germline lookup yields CDR1 SQVTM and CDR2 ANQGSEA. CDR3 size: 13 residues. V was cut by 6 bases and J by 0 bases, with 11 bases left in between. The CDR3 region is CSVATGMNTEAFF. CDR3 nucleotides: TGCAGCGTCGCGACAGGTATGAACACTGAAGCTTTCTTT.

This clonotype was picked up one time. Possible read error: a much larger clone is one base away. The chain couples TRBV7-9 to TRBJ2-1, with 7 nucleotides matching TRBD2. Germline V gene data show CDR1 as SEHNR and CDR2 as FQNEAQ (reference sequence). The CDR3 is made up of 16 amino acids. The CDR3: CASRLEGGSSYNEQFF. The CDR3 DNA sequence: TGTGCCAGCAGGTTAGAAGGCGGGAGCTCCTACAATGAGCAGTTCTTC. The variable domain in full, completed from reference TRBV7-9 and TRBJ2-1, reads DTGVSQNPRHKITKRGQNVTFRCDPISEHNRLYWYRQTLGQGPEFLTYFQNEAQLEKSRLLSDRFSAERPKGSFSTLEIQRTEQGDSAMYLCASRLEGGSSYNEQFFGPGTRLTVL.

This clonotype was observed a handful of times. The DNA of the CDR3 is TGTGCCAGCAGCTTGTCGGGACAGGGAGGAGAGACCCAGTACTTC. Translation: CASSLSGQGGETQYF. V usage is TRBV7-3 and J usage is TRBJ2-5; TRBD1 matches 9 bases. This CDR3 is built from 15 residues. V shed 3 bases and J 4 bases; nucleotides not matched to a gene: 6. Per the germline V gene, CDR1 is SGHTA and CDR2 is FQGTGA.

This clonotype showed up just a few times. The CDR3 sequence: CASSVKGEQFF. The CDR3 coding sequence is TGTGCCAGCAGCGTAAAGGGGGAGCAGTTCTTC. V gene TRBV12-3 or TRBV12-4 combines with J gene TRBJ2-1; possibly TRBD1 for D (5 bases). This CDR3 comprises 11 residues. The V end was cut by 6 bases, the J end by 10 bases, with 10 bases between.

V usage is TRBV5-1 and J usage is TRBJ2-7; 11 bases are shared with TRBD1. Germline assignment: CDR1 SGHRS and CDR2 YFSETQ. V trimming: 0 bases; J trimming: 3 bases; junction bases outside the gene matches: 5. The CDR3 length is 16 residues. CDR3 sequence: CASSLDGTGGRYEQYF. The DNA of the CDR3 is TGCGCCAGCAGCTTGGACGGGACAGGGGGACGCTACGAGCAGTACTTC.

The chain joins TRBV20-1 to TRBJ2-2; 8 nucleotides align to TRBD1. Germline-derived CDR1 and CDR2 are DFQATT and SNEGSKA (reference sequence). The CDR3 consists of 16 residues. Unmatched junction bases numbered 6, after V lost 2 bases and J lost 1 base. Written as DNA, the CDR3 is TGCAGTGCTAGAACCCTGACAGGGGAGAACACCGGGGAGCTGTTTTTT. Translating it yields CSARTLTGENTGELFF.

This rearrangement joins TRBV5-5 to TRBJ2-7; possibly TRBD1 for D (6 bases). V lost 1 base to trimming and J lost 5 bases, with 13 bases between them. Germline CDR1 SGHKS, CDR2 YYEKEE (reference sequence). This CDR3 spans 14 amino acids. CDR3 amino acids: CASSLPIRGHEQYF. DNA for the CDR3: TGTGCCAGCAGCTTGCCTATCAGGGGCCACGAGCAGTACTTC.

In its sample, this clonotype was seen a few times. V gene TRBV28 combines with J gene TRBJ2-7, with D possibly matching TRBD1 (5 bases). Trimming took off 1 base at V and 12 bases at J, with 19 bases between the two ends. In germline, CDR1 is MDHEN, CDR2 SYDVKM. The CDR3 sequence is 14 residues long. CDR3 nucleotide sequence: TGTGCCAGCAGTTTATCCCTAGAGACGGTGGGGCTGTACTTC. It encodes CASSLSLETVGLYF.

V is TRBV5-4 and J is TRBJ1-5; D is unresolved. This CDR3 region has 12 residues. The germline gives CDR1 SGHNT, CDR2 YYREEE (reference sequence). The V end was cut by 0 bases, the J end by 8 bases, with 6 bases between. CDR3 residues: CASSLGGEPQHF. CDR3 in DNA: TGTGCCAGCAGCTTGGGGGGTGAGCCCCAGCATTTT.

This clonotype has more than one count but fewer than ten. The chain has TRBV5-1 and TRBJ2-3; D is undetermined. The germline V gene has CDR1 SGHRS and CDR2 YFSETQ. This CDR3 region has 15 residues. V lost 1 base, J lost 3 bases, and 12 bases lay in between. The CDR3 spells CASSLNNQVTDTQYF. The CDR3 DNA sequence: TGCGCCAGCAGCTTGAACAATCAGGTTACAGATACGCAGTATTTT. The whole variable domain, filled in from reference TRBV5-1 and TRBJ2-3, reads KAGVTQTPRYLIKTRGQQVTLSCSPISGHRSVSWYQQTPGQGLQFLFEYFSETQRNKGNFPGRFSGRQFSNSRSEMNVSTLELGDSALYLCASSLNNQVTDTQYFGPGTRLTVL.

This clonotype appeared a few times. The chain couples TRBV12-3 or TRBV12-4 to TRBJ2-1; D gene unclear. The V end was cut by 2 bases, the J end by 4 bases, with 9 bases between. The CDR3 is made up of 14 amino acids. The DNA for the CDR3 is TGTGCCAGCAGTTTATTGACTCCTTACAATGAGCAGTTCTTC. As protein: CASSLLTPYNEQFF.

This chain links TRBV20-1 with TRBJ1-5; D is perhaps TRBD1 (6 bases). Germline CDR1 is DFQATT and CDR2 is SNEGSKA (reference sequence). This CDR3 spans 17 amino acids. Trimming cost V 2 bases and J 3 bases, with 20 bases left between them. CDR3 DNA: TGCAGTGCTAGACTCGGGACTCACGGGGGGCCCAATCAGCCCCAGCATTTT. Encoded protein: CSARLGTHGGPNQPQHF.

This clonotype was picked up a small number of times. This chain connects TRBV20-1 to TRBJ1-2; TRBD1 matches at 7 bases. CDR1 and CDR2 from the germline V gene are DFQATT and SNEGSKA (reference sequence). This CDR3 spans 23 amino acids. J lost 4 bases, V lost 0 bases, and 32 bases had no gene match. The CDR3 region is CSAREGGQRTMVGVYHFSYGYTF. CDR3 coding DNA: TGCAGTGCTAGAGAGGGGGGACAGAGAACGATGGTCGGCGTATACCACTTTAGCTATGGCTACACCTTC.

This clonotype was seen more than once but under ten times. The chain joins TRBV5-5 to TRBJ2-7, with a possible D match to TRBD2 (6 bases). Germline V CDR1 and CDR2: SGHKS, YYEKEE (reference sequence). CDR3 length equals 14 residues. Trimming shortened V by 1 base and J by 2 bases, and 10 bases separated the two germline ends. CDR3 sequence: CASSLPGLTYEQYF. CDR3 DNA sequence: TGTGCCAGCAGCTTGCCGGGACTGACCTACGAGCAGTACTTC.